This TCR beta chain originates from a study of human T cells and chemical hapten exposure. The germline V gene has CDR1 DFQATT and CDR2 SNEGSKA (reference sequence). The CDR3 runs to 12 residues. V shed 3 bases and J shed 4 bases, with 9 bases lying between them. This clonotype has more than one count but fewer than ten. TCRdb re-called the RACE reads through MiXCR, storing one row per CDR3 protein. This table holds around 110,000 distinct CDR3 sequences, 12% found once. This sample's time point: pre-sensitization, week 0. Treatment reported: therapeutic diphenylcyclopropenone sensitization with weekly scalp DPC.

The receptor comes from a woman aged 45-65 years with alopecia areata. Some clones in this sample may be carry-over from other donors' samples. This sample comprised whole blood, obtained in connection with sensitization to the hapten diphenylcyclopropenone (DPC). The V call is TRBV20-1, the J call TRBJ1-1; the D is unclear. For the CDR3, the DNA is TGCAGTGCTAGCGGGCGAGTCACTGAAGCTTTCTTT. It yields the protein CSASGRVTEAFF.